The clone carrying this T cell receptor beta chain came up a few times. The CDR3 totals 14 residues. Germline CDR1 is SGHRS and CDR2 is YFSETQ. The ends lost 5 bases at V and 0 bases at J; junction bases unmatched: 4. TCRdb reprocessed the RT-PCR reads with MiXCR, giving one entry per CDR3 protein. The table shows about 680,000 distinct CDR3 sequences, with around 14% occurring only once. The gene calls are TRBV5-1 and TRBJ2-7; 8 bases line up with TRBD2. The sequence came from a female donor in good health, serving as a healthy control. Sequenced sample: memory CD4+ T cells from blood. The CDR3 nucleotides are TGCGCCAGCAGAACGGGGGGGGCCTCCTACGAGCAGTACTTC. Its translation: CASRTGGASYEQYF.